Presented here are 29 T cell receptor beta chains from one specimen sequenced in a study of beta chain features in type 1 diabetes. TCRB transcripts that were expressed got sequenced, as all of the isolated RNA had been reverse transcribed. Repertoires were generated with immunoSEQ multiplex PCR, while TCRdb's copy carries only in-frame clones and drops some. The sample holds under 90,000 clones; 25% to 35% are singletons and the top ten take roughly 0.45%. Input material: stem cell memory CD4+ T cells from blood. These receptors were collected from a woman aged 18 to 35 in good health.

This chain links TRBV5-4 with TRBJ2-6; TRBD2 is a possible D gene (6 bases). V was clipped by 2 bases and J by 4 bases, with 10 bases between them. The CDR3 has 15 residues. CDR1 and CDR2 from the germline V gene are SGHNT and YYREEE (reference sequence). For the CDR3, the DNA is TGTGCCAGCAGCTTCGGGGGAGTCGGGGCCAACGTCCTGACTTTC. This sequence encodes CASSFGGVGANVLTF.

The CDR3 loop is CASSQSTGELFF. Here the CDR3 DNA reads TGTGCCAGCAGTCAATCCACCGGGGAGCTGTTTTTT. V and J are TRBV7-3 and TRBJ2-2; D is undetermined. Germline values: CDR1 SGHTA, CDR2 FQGTGA. The CDR3 covers 12 residues. Between the trimmed V and J ends, which lost 6 bases and 4 bases, there was a span of 6 bases. The whole variable domain, remainder taken from reference TRBV7-3 and TRBJ2-2, is GAGVSQTPSNKVTEKGKYVELRCDPISGHTALYWYRQSLGQGPEFLIYFQGTGAADDSGLPNDRFFAVRPEGSVSTLKIQRTERGDSAVYLCASSQSTGELFFGEGSRLTVL.

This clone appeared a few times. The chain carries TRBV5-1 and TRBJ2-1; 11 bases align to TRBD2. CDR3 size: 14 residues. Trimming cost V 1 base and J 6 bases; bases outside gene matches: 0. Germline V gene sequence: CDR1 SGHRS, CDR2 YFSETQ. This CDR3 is CASSLTSGSNEQFF. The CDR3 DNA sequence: TGCGCCAGCAGCTTGACTAGCGGGAGCAATGAGCAGTTCTTC.

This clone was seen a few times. CDR3 sequence (DNA): TGTGCCAGCAGTGAATACACGGGGGGTTACAATGAGCAGTTCTTC. Its protein is CASSEYTGGYNEQFF. The J gene is TRBJ2-1, the V gene TRBV25-1, with 7 bases fitting TRBD2. Trimming at V came to 0 bases and at J to 4 bases, leaving 3 bases not matched to a gene. The CDR3 extends over 15 amino acids. Per the germline V gene, CDR1 is MGHDK and CDR2 is SYGVNS.

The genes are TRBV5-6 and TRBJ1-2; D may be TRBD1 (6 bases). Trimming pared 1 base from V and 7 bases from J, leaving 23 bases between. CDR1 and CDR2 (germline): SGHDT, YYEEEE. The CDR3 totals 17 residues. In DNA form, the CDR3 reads TGTGCCAGCAGCTTGTTGGGGGCAGGGGCGAGTGTACGTGGCTACACCTTC. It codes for CASSLLGAGASVRGYTF.

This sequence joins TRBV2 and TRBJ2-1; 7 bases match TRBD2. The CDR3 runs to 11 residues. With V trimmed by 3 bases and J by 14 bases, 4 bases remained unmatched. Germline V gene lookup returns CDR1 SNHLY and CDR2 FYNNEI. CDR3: CASSDWTREFF. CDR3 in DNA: TGTGCCAGCAGTGATTGGACTAGAGAGTTCTTC.

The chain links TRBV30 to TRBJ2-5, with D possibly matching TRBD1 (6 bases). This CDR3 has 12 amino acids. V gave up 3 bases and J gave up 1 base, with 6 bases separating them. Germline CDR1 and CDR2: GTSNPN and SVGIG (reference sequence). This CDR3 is CAWRDSQETQYF. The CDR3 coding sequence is TGTGCCTGGAGGGACAGCCAAGAGACCCAGTACTTC.

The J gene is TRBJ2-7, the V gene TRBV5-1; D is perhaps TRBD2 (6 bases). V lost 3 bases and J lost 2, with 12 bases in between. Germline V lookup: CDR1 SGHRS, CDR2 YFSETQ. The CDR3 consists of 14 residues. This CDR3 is CASSSLARTYEQYF. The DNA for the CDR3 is TGCGCCAGCAGCTCGCTAGCGAGGACCTACGAGCAGTACTTC.

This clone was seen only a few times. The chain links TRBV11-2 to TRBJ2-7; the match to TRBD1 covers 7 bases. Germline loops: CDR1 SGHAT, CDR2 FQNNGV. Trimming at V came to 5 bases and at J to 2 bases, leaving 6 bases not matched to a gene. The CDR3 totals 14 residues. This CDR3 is CASSPWDRTYEQYF. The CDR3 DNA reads TGTGCCAGCAGCCCCTGGGACAGAACCTACGAGCAGTACTTC.

In nucleotides, the CDR3 is TGTGCCAGCCCCGGACTAGCGAGAAATGAGCAGTTCTTC. This encodes CASPGLARNEQFF. The J gene is TRBJ2-1, the V gene TRBV27, with 9 bases aligning to TRBD2. Looked up from germline, CDR1 is MNHEY and CDR2 is SMNVEV (reference sequence). With V trimmed by 8 bases and J by 7 bases, 6 bases remained unmatched. The CDR3 consists of 13 residues.

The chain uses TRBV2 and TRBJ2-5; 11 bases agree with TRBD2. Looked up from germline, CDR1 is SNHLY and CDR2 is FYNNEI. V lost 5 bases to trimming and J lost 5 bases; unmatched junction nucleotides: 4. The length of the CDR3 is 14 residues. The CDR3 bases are TGTGCCAGCAGTCCTATAGCGGGGGGGGAGACCCAGTACTTC. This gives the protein CASSPIAGGETQYF.

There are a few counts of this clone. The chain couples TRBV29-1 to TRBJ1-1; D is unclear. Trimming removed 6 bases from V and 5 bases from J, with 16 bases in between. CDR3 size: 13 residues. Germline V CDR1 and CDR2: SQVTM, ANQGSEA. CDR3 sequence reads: CSVETWSRTEAFF. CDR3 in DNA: TGCAGCGTAGAGACATGGTCTCGGACTGAAGCTTTCTTT.

The CDR3 loop is CASSYGTTMNTEAFF. In nucleotides, the CDR3 is TGTGCCAGCAGTTACGGGACAACTATGAACACTGAAGCTTTCTTT. This chain uses TRBV7-9 with TRBJ1-1, with a tentative D call TRBD1 (6 bases). Germline V gene lookup returns CDR1 SEHNR and CDR2 FQNEAQ (reference sequence). V lost 6 bases to trimming and J lost 0 bases, with 14 bases between them. CDR3 length: 15 residues.

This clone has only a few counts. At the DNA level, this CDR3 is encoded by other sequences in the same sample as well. This chain's CDR3 is CASSPGQGSGNTIYF. CDR3 nucleotides: TGTGCCAGCTCACCGGGACAGGGGTCTGGAAACACCATATATTTT. V usage is TRBV18 and J usage is TRBJ1-3; 10 nucleotides align to TRBD1. The V gene's germline CDR1 is KGHSH and CDR2 LQKENI. V dropped 3 bases and J dropped 1; count of bases not matched to a gene: 0. This CDR3 contains 15 residues. Full variable domain (remainder filled in from reference TRBV18 and TRBJ1-3): NAGVMQNPRHLVRRRGQEARLRCSPMKGHSHVYWYRQLPEEGLKFMVYLQKENIIDESGMPKERFSAEFPKEGPSILRIQQVVRGDSAAYFCASSPGQGSGNTIYFGEGSWLTVV.

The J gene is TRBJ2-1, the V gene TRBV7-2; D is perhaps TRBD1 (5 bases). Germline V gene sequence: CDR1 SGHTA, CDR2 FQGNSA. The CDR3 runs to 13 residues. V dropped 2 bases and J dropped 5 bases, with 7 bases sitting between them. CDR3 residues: CASSLSQDNEQFF. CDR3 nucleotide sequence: TGTGCCAGCAGCTTATCACAGGACAATGAGCAGTTCTTC.

CDR3 loop: CASGKREAGEQYF. CDR3 DNA sequence: TGTGCCAGCGGGAAGCGGGAGGCAGGGGAGCAGTACTTC. The gene calls are TRBV2 and TRBJ2-7, with 9 bases matching TRBD2. Germline values: CDR1 SNHLY, CDR2 FYNNEI. This CDR3 is 13 amino acids long. The trim removed 8 bases at V and 7 bases at J, leaving 9 bases unmatched. The full variable domain, completed using reference TRBV2 and TRBJ2-7, is EPEVTQTPSHQVTQMGQEVILRCVPISNHLYFYWYRQILGQKVEFLVSFYNNEISEKSEIFDDQFSVERPDGSNFTLKIRSTKLEDSAMYFCASGKREAGEQYFGPGTRLTVT.

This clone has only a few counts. CDR3 region: CASSGTGLQAFF. The CDR3 DNA follows: TGTGCCAGCAGTGGGACAGGGCTTCAAGCTTTCTTT. The chain joins TRBV6-1 to TRBJ1-1, with TRBD1 identical over 8 bases. V shed 4 bases and J 9 bases; nucleotides not matched to a gene: 4. Per germline, CDR1 MNHNS and CDR2 SASEGT. There are 12 residues in the CDR3.

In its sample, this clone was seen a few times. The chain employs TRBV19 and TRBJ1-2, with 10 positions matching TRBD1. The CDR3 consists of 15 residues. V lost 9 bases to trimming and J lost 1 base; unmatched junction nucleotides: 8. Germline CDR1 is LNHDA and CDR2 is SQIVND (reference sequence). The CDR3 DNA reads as TGTGCCAGCCAGACAGGGGGCAACTTTAACTATGGCTACACCTTC. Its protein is CASQTGGNFNYGYTF.

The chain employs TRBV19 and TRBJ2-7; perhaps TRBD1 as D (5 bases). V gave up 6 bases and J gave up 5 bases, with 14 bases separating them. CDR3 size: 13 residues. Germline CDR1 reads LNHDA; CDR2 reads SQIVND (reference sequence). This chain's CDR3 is CASRRTSQDEQYF. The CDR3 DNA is TGTGCCAGTAGAAGGACAAGCCAGGACGAGCAGTACTTC.

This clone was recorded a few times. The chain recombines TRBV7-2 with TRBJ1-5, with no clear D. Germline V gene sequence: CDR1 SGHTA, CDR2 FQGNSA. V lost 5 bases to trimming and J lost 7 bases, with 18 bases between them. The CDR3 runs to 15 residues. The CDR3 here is CASSPFSRREQPQHF. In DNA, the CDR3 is TGTGCCAGCAGCCCATTTTCAAGACGGGAGCAGCCCCAGCATTTT.

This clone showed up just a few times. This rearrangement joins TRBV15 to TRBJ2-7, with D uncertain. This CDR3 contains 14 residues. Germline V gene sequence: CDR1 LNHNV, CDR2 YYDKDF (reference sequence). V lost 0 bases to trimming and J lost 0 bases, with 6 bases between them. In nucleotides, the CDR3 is TGTGCCACCAGCAGAGATAGAGCCTCCTACGAGCAGTACTTC. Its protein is CATSRDRASYEQYF.

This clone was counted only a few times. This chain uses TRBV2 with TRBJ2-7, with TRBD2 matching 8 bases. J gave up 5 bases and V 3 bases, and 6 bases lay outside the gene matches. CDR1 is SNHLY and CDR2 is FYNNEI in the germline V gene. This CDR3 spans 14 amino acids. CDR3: CASSESLAGNEQYF. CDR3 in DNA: TGTGCCAGCAGTGAGTCCCTAGCGGGCAACGAGCAGTACTTC.

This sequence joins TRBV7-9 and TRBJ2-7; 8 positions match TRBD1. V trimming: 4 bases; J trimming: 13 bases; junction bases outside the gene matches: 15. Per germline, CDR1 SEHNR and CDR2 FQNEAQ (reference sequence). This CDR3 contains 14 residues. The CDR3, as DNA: TGTGCCAGCAGCTCAGGGGGCAGGAGGAGCTCTCACTACTTC. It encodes CASSSGGRRSSHYF.

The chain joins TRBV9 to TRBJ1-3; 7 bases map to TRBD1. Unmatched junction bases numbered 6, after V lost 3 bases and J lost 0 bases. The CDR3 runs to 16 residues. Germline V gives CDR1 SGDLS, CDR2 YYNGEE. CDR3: CASSATGAFSGNTIYF. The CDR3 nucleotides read TGTGCCAGCAGCGCCACAGGGGCCTTCTCTGGAAACACCATATATTTT.

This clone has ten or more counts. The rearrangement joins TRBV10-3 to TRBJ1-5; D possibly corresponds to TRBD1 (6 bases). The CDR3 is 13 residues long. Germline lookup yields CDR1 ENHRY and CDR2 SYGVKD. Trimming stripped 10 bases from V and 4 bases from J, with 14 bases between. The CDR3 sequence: CATRGGGNQPQHF. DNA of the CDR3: TGTGCCACCAGGGGAGGGGGGAATCAGCCCCAGCATTTT.

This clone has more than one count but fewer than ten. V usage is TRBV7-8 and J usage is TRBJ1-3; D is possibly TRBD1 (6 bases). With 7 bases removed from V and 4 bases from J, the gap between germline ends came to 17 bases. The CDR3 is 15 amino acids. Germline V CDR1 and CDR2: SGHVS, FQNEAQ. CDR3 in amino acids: CASTYREGDGNTIYF. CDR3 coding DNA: TGTGCCAGCACATACAGGGAGGGAGACGGAAACACCATATATTTT.

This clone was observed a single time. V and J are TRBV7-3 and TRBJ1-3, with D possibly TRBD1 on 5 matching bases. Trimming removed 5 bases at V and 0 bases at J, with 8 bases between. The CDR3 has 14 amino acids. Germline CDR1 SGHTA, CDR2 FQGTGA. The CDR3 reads CASSLDSSGNTIYF. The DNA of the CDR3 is TGTGCCAGCAGCCTCGACAGCTCTGGAAACACCATATATTTT. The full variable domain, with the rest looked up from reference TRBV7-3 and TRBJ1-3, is GAGVSQTPSNKVTEKGKYVELRCDPISGHTALYWYRQSLGQGPEFLIYFQGTGAADDSGLPNDRFFAVRPEGSVSTLKIQRTERGDSAVYLCASSLDSSGNTIYFGEGSWLTVV.

This chain's CDR3 is CASSLERGGYEQYF. Written as DNA, the CDR3 is TGTGCCAGCAGCTTAGAGCGGGGTGGATACGAGCAGTACTTC. V usage is TRBV7-2 and J usage is TRBJ2-7, with TRBD2 matching 7 bases. The germline V gene has CDR1 SGHTA and CDR2 FQGNSA. This CDR3 comprises 14 residues. After removal of 1 base from V and 4 bases from J, the junction contained 4 bases not matched to a gene.

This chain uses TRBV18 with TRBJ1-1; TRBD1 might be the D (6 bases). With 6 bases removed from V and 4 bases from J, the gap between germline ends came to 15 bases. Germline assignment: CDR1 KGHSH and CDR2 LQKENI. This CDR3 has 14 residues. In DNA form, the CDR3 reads TGTGCCAGCTCCCAGGGGCAGGCCGGCACTGAAGCTTTCTTT. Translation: CASSQGQAGTEAFF.